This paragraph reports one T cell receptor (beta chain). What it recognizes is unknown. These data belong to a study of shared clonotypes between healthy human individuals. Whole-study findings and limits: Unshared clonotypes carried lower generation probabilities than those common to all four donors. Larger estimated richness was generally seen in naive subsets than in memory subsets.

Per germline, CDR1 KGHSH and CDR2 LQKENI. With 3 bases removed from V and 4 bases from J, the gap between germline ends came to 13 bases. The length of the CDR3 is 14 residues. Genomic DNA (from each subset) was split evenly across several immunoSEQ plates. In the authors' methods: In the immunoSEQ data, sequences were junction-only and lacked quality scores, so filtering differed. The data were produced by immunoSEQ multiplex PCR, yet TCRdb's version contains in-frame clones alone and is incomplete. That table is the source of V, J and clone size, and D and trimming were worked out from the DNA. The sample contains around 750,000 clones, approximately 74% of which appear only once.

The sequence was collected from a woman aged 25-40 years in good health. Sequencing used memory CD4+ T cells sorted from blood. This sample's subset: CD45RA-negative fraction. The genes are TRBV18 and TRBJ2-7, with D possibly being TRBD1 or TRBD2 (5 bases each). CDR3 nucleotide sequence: TGTGCCAGCTCACCCCGGGCCGAGGGGTACGAGCAGTACTTC. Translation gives CASSPRAEGYEQYF.